What follows is one T cell receptor beta chain and its context. What it binds is unknown. Germline lookup yields CDR1 MGHRA and CDR2 YSYEKL. Trimming took off 0 bases at V and 2 bases at J, with 7 bases between the two ends. There are 14 residues in the CDR3. This sample was included in a study of cytomegalovirus exposure and HLA in healthy donors. Background on the study: A subsequent analysis stated that the 95 to 150 validation repertoires were run on the same platform as the approximately 610 first-cohort repertoires.

The protocol was immunoSEQ multiplex PCR, while the TCRdb copy is restricted to in-frame clones and leaves out a portion. The sample has roughly 180,000 clones; 86% are singletons. General study points: One later analysis, an examination of the approximately 130 validation repertoires, found that first-cohort TCR clusters tended to co-occur in them. Three chains tied to CMV proved CMV antigen-specific in vitro. Rarity held for most TCR sequences, but there were some public TCRs that occurred in many donors.

The sequenced sample was PBMCs. The sequence came from a man younger than 40 in good health and CMV-seropositive. The rearrangement uses TRBV4-1 and TRBJ1-1; perhaps TRBD1 as D (5 bases). The CDR3 reads CASSQDRVNTEAFF. The CDR3, as DNA: TGCGCCAGCAGCCAAGACAGGGTTAACACTGAAGCTTTCTTT.